The 23 T cell receptor beta chains listed next were all sequenced from one sample in a study of early T cells in non-severe SARS-CoV-2 infection (dated by TCRdb to about 2021). The method was 5' RACE. Sequencing took place on a NextSeq 500. In-frame beta chains were kept once TCRdb had trimmed the public reads at Q25 with fastp and called clones with MiXCR. Records with the same CDR3 protein are collapsed into one entry carrying the most frequent genes and DNA. This sample lists 35,000 to 40,000 distinct CDR3 sequences; approximately 4.1% were detected once. The top ten hold roughly 10% of the sample. The material sequenced was whole blood. The origin of the receptors is an adult who was a healthcare worker with PCR-confirmed SARS-CoV-2 infection or an uninfected control (not recorded which).

The sample holds a few counts of this clonotype. The chain has TRBV7-2 and TRBJ2-1, with a weak D call TRBD2 (5 bases). From germline, CDR1 is SGHTA and CDR2 FQGNSA. The CDR3 spans 14 residues. V was shortened by 5 bases and J by 2 bases, with 10 bases between the two germline ends. The CDR3 here is CASSPTGTYNEQFF. CDR3 DNA sequence: TGTGCCAGCAGCCCGACGGGGACCTACAATGAGCAGTTCTTC.

This clonotype was observed many times. The CDR3 protein is CASRTGTAYEQYF. The CDR3 DNA sequence: TGTGCCAGCAGAACCGGGACGGCCTACGAGCAGTACTTC. The J gene is TRBJ2-7, the V gene TRBV6-6; D may match TRBD1 or TRBD2 (5 bases each). This CDR3 has 13 residues. Trimming stripped 6 bases from V and 2 bases from J, with 11 bases between. Germline V gene data show CDR1 as MNHNY and CDR2 as SVGAGI (reference sequence).

This clonotype was recorded at least ten times. The chain combines TRBV28 with TRBJ2-7; D might be TRBD1 (6 bases). The V and J ends lost 6 bases and 3 bases respectively, with 9 bases between them. CDR1 is MDHEN, CDR2 SYDVKM, per germline. The CDR3 extends over 12 amino acids. The CDR3 protein is CASRRGGYEQYF. The DNA for the CDR3 is TGTGCCAGCAGACGAGGGGGCTACGAGCAGTACTTC.

This clonotype has a count of ten or more. The V and J genes are TRBV19 and TRBJ2-4; 9 bases agree with TRBD2. In germline, CDR1 is LNHDA, CDR2 SQIVND (reference sequence). The CDR3 runs to 14 residues. Trimming removed 1 base from V and 5 bases from J; junction bases left unmatched: 0. CDR3 residues: CASSIASGENIQYF. CDR3 DNA: TGTGCCAGTAGTATAGCTAGCGGGGAAAACATTCAGTACTTC.

This clonotype was picked up many times. The gene calls are TRBV7-2 and TRBJ2-7; no definite D call. The CDR3 contains 14 residues. CDR1 is SGHTA and CDR2 is FQGNSA in the germline V gene. Trimming cost V 2 bases and J 3 bases, with 11 bases left between them. In nucleotides, the CDR3 is TGTGCCAGCAGCTTAAATCCACGTTACTACGAGCAGTACTTC. Protein product: CASSLNPRYYEQYF.

This clonotype was seen a handful of times. The V gene is TRBV29-1, the J gene TRBJ2-2; D is unresolved. The CDR3 covers 12 residues. V lost 2 bases and J 4 bases, leaving 5 bases between the germline ends. From germline, CDR1 is SQVTM and CDR2 ANQGSEA. CDR3 DNA: TGCAGCGTTGAACCGACCACCGGGGAGCTGTTTTTT. Translation gives CSVEPTTGELFF.

This clonotype was picked up a small number of times. The V gene is TRBV2, the J gene TRBJ2-7; D call uncertain. V was pared by 4 bases and J by 1 base, with 8 bases between. The V gene's germline CDR1 is SNHLY and CDR2 FYNNEI. This CDR3 has 13 amino acids. CDR3 protein: CASSGIGSYEQYF. The CDR3, as DNA: TGTGCCAGCAGTGGTATCGGTTCCTACGAGCAGTACTTC.

The genes are TRBV7-9 and TRBJ2-3, with TRBD1 identical over 9 bases. Losses at the gene ends were 1 base for V and 2 bases for J; bases not matched to a gene: 13. CDR1 is SEHNR and CDR2 is FQNEAQ in the germline V gene (reference sequence). The CDR3 totals 19 residues. CDR3 in amino acids: CASSLGRGQGPRITDTQYF. The CDR3, as DNA: TGTGCCAGCAGCTTAGGCAGGGGACAGGGCCCTCGGATCACAGATACGCAGTATTTT.

V gene TRBV3-1 combines with J gene TRBJ1-6; 7 nucleotides line up with TRBD1. With 1 base clipped from V and 13 bases from J, the junction kept 10 bases outside the gene matches. The CDR3 runs to 15 residues. Germline CDR1 and CDR2: LGHDT and YNNKEL (reference sequence). The CDR3 sequence: CASSQAGQPSNPLHF. CDR3 nucleotides: TGTGCCAGCAGCCAAGCGGGACAGCCTTCCAATCCCCTCCACTTT. Complete variable domain (other parts from reference TRBV3-1 and TRBJ1-6): DTAVSQTPKYLVTQMGNDKSIKCEQNLGHDTMYWYKQDSKKFLKIMFSYNNKELIINETVPNRFSPKSPDKAHLNLHINSLELGDSAVYFCASSQAGQPSNPLHFGNGTRLTVT.

In this sample, this clonotype turned up many times. The J gene is TRBJ2-7, the V gene TRBV2; D may be TRBD1 (6 bases). V was cut by 5 bases and J by 13 bases, with 18 bases left in between. Germline V gene sequence: CDR1 SNHLY, CDR2 FYNNEI. CDR3 length: 12 amino acids. In DNA, the CDR3 is TGTGCCAGCAGTTATACTGCCGGGACAACCTACTTC. It codes for CASSYTAGTTYF.

This clonotype was counted at least ten times. The J gene is TRBJ1-1, the V gene TRBV29-1; D gene ambiguous. Trimming took 0 bases from V and 1 from J, leaving 15 bases between them. Per the germline V gene, CDR1 is SQVTM and CDR2 is ANQGSEA. The CDR3 length is 16 residues. The CDR3 sequence: CSVEDSGNPQNTEAFF. In DNA, the CDR3 is TGCAGCGTTGAAGATAGCGGGAACCCCCAGAACACTGAAGCTTTCTTT.

This clonotype was recorded many times. The chain recombines TRBV7-8 with TRBJ2-1; 9 bases line up with TRBD1. The V gene end was trimmed by 5 bases and the J gene end by 4 bases; junction bases not matched to a gene: 12. This CDR3 region has 17 residues. Looked up from germline, CDR1 is SGHVS and CDR2 is FQNEAQ. The CDR3 region is CASSQGTGLFGYNEQFF. Here the CDR3 DNA reads TGTGCCAGCAGCCAAGGGACAGGGTTGTTCGGTTACAATGAGCAGTTCTTC.

This clonotype has ten or more counts. The chain links TRBV20-1 to TRBJ2-7; possibly TRBD2 for D (6 bases). The CDR3 consists of 13 residues. Germline values: CDR1 DFQATT, CDR2 SNEGSKA (reference sequence). V was shortened by 3 bases and J by 1 base, with 10 bases between the two germline ends. The CDR3 DNA reads as TGCAGTGCTAGCGGGAGTAATTCCTACGAGCAGTACTTC. Translating it yields CSASGSNSYEQYF.

This clonotype was detected many times. The chain uses TRBV27 and TRBJ2-1; a possible D gene is TRBD2 (6 bases). The germline gives CDR1 MNHEY, CDR2 SMNVEV (reference sequence). V shed 3 bases and J shed 5 bases, with 17 bases lying between them. The CDR3 has 16 amino acids. CDR3 in amino acids: CASSFGFSGLNNEQFF. The CDR3 bases are TGTGCCAGCAGTTTTGGATTTTCGGGACTGAACAATGAGCAGTTCTTC.

This clonotype has a count of ten or more. J is TRBJ1-2 and V is TRBV4-2; D ambiguous. Germline V lookup: CDR1 LGHNA, CDR2 YNFKEQ. V lost 0 bases, J lost 8 bases, and 13 bases lay in between. The CDR3 spans 14 residues. The CDR3 spells CASSQDWRGYGYTF. CDR3 in DNA: TGTGCCAGCAGCCAAGATTGGCGGGGTTACGGCTACACCTTC.

In this sample, this clonotype turned up many times. The V and J genes are TRBV7-2 and TRBJ2-7, with D perhaps assigned TRBD1 or TRBD2 (5 bases each). V shed 1 base and J shed 12 bases, with 16 bases lying between them. The V gene's germline CDR1 is SGHTA and CDR2 FQGNSA. The CDR3 is made up of 13 amino acids. The CDR3 nucleotides are TGTGCCAGCAGCTTAGTTGGGGGAGTGCTCTTGTACGTC. It is translated as CASSLVGGVLLYV.

This clonotype was counted between two and nine times. The chain uses TRBV12-3 or TRBV12-4 and TRBJ2-7; D call uncertain. V lost 6 bases to trimming and J lost 4 bases, with 13 bases between them. The length of the CDR3 is 13 residues. In DNA, the CDR3 is TGTGCCAGCAGCCGGTCTACAGTTTACGAGCAGTACGTC. This codes for CASSRSTVYEQYV.

This clonotype has a handful of counts. The chain employs TRBV10-3 and TRBJ2-3; a possible D gene is TRBD2 (6 bases). The V end lost 6 bases, the J end lost 3 bases, and 13 bases lay between the germline ends. This CDR3 has 14 amino acids. Looked up from germline, CDR1 is ENHRY and CDR2 is SYGVKD. CDR3 DNA: TGTGCCATCAGGGGGGGTGTTTCGACAGATACGCAGTATTTT. Protein: CAIRGGVSTDTQYF.

This clonotype was picked up many times. This rearrangement joins TRBV12-3 or TRBV12-4 to TRBJ2-1, with D possibly being TRBD2 (6 bases). V was shortened by 3 bases and J by 7 bases, with 28 bases between the two germline ends. This CDR3 comprises 19 residues. The CDR3 DNA reads TGTGCCAGCAGTTTGACGGGGGAGGCGGGACGAAGAAAGGGGAATGAGCAGTTCTTC. Translation: CASSLTGEAGRRKGNEQFF.

The table lists this clonotype with many counts. V is TRBV6-5 and J is TRBJ2-1; the D gene is possibly TRBD1 (5 bases). Trimming removed 0 bases from V and 5 bases from J, with 20 bases in between. Germline values: CDR1 MNHEY, CDR2 SVGAGI. The CDR3 spans 18 residues. Written as DNA, the CDR3 is TGTGCCAGCAGTTACTCCAGTTGGCAGGGCTGGGGCGACAATGAGCAGTTCTTC. Protein: CASSYSSWQGWGDNEQFF.

The V gene is TRBV28, the J gene TRBJ2-5, with 9 bases aligning to TRBD1. Trimming removed 7 bases from V and 5 bases from J; junction bases left unmatched: 8. The length of the CDR3 is 14 residues. Germline V lookup: CDR1 MDHEN, CDR2 SYDVKM. Here the CDR3 DNA reads TGTGCCAGCACCTCGGACAGGGGCGCCGAGACCCAGTACTTC. It translates to CASTSDRGAETQYF.

Concerning this clonotype: Since a much larger clone is just one base distant, this may be a read error. The rearrangement links TRBV27 to TRBJ2-5, with 7 bases identical to TRBD2. The CDR3 runs to 16 residues. Per the germline V gene, CDR1 is MNHEY and CDR2 is SMNVEV (reference sequence). The CDR3 nucleotides read TGTGCCAGCAGTTTATATGGGGGAGGGCCTTATGAGACCCGGTACTTC. It yields the protein CASSLYGGGPYETRYF.

This clonotype has ten or more counts. The rearrangement joins TRBV5-1 to TRBJ2-4; a weak D match, TRBD1 (6 bases). The CDR3 loop spans 13 amino acids. Germline lookup yields CDR1 SGHRS and CDR2 YFSETQ. With 1 base removed from V and 8 bases from J, the gap between germline ends came to 10 bases. The CDR3 spells CASSLLGADIQYF. As DNA, the CDR3 is TGCGCCAGCAGCTTGTTGGGGGCGGACATTCAGTACTTC.